This T cell receptor (beta chain) was identified in a study of blood T cell repertoires in COVID-19. Study in general: Whether acute or convalescent, the COVID-19 samples came from the United States, Italy and Spain.

The germline V gene has CDR1 SEHNR and CDR2 FQNEAQ (reference sequence). The CDR3 loop spans 15 amino acids. V lost 7 bases, J lost 3 bases, and 19 bases lay in between. Per the original data handling: From reference gene primer amplification, estimates of nucleated cell counts were derived. The repertoire was sequenced with immunoSEQ multiplex PCR; TCRdb's copy has only in-frame clones and lacks some. D and trimming were read from the DNA, whereas the V and J calls and clone size are those reported in that table. The sample shows 280,000 or so clones, more than 70% of them seen only once. This clone came up once.

V and J are TRBV7-9 and TRBJ2-7; the D is unclear. Sequencing used peripheral blood. This TCR came from a woman in her thirties who had recovered from COVID-19. CDR3: CASIPLIGEIYEQYF. CDR3 sequence (DNA): TGTGCCAGCATCCCTCTAATCGGAGAAATCTACGAGCAGTACTTC.